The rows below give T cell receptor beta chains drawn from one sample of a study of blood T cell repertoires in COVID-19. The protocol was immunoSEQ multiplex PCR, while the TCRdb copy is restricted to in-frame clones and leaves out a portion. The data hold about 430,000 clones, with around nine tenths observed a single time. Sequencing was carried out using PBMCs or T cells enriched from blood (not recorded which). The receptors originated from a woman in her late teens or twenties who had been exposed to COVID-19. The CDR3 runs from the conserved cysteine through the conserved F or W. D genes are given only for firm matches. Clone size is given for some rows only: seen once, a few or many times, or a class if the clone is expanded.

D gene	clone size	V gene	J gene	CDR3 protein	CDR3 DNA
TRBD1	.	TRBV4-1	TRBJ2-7	CASSPDRGYSYEQYF	TGCGCCAGCAGTCCTGACAGGGGCTACTCCTACGAGCAGTACTTC
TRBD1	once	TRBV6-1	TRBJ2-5	CASSEVGQGGFGKTQYF	TGTGCCAGCAGTGAAGTTGGACAGGGTGGATTTGGTAAGACCCAGTACTTC
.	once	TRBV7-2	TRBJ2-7	CASSLRSSTGWRVEQYF	TGTGCCAGCAGCCTTAGAAGTTCGACAGGGTGGAGGGTCGAGCAGTACTTC
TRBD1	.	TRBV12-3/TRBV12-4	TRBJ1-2	CASSANRGSYTF	TGTGCCAGCAGTGCGAACAGGGGGAGCTACACCTTC
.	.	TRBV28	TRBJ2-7	CASSLDRITYEQYF	TGTGCCAGCAGTTTAGACAGGATAACCTACGAGCAGTACTTC
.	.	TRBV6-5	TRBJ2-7	CASSTDRPYEQYF	TGTGCCAGCAGCACAGACCGTCCCTACGAGCAGTACTTC
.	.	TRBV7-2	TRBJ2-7	CASSRGGHYEQYF	TGTGCCAGCAGCCGCGGGGGACATTACGAGCAGTACTTC
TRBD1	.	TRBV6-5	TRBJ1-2	CASSSGDRGEGYGYTF	TGTGCCAGCAGTTCAGGCGACAGGGGGGAGGGCTATGGCTACACCTTC
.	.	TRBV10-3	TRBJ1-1	CAIHVGGAFF	TGTGCCATCCATGTCGGAGGGGCTTTCTTT
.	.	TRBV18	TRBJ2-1	CASSPPSSLGVQFF	TGTGCCAGCTCACCACCGAGTAGCTTAGGGGTGCAGTTCTTC
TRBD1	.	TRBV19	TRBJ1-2	CASSIGTGGERDGYTF	TGTGCCAGTAGTATAGGGACAGGGGGCGAAAGAGATGGCTACACCTTC